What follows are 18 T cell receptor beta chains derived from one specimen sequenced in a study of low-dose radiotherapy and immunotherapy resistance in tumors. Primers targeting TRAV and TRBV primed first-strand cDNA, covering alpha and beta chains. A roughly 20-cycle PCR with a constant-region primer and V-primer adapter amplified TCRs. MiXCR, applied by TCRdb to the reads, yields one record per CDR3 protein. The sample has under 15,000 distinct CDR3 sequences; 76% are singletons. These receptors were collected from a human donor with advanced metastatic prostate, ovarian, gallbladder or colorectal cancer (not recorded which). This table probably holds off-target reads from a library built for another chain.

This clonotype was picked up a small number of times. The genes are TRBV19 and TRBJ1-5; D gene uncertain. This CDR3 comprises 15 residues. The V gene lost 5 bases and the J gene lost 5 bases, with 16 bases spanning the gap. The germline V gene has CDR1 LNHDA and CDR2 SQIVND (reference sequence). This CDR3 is CASSPWDGSDQPQHF. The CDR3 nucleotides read TGTGCCAGTAGTCCCTGGGATGGCTCGGATCAGCCCCAGCATTTT.

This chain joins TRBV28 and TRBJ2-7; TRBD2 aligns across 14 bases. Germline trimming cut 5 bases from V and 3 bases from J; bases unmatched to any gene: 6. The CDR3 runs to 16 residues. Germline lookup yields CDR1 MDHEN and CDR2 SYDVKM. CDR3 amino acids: CASSRAGTSGSYEQYF. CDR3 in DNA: TGTGCCAGCAGTCGCGCCGGGACTAGCGGGAGCTACGAGCAGTACTTC.

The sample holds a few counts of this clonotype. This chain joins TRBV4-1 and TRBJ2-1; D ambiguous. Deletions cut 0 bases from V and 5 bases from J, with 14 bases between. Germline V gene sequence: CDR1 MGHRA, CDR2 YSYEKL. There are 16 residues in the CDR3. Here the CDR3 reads CASSQDWWLQNNEQFF. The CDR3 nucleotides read TGCGCCAGCAGCCAAGATTGGTGGCTACAAAACAATGAGCAGTTCTTC.

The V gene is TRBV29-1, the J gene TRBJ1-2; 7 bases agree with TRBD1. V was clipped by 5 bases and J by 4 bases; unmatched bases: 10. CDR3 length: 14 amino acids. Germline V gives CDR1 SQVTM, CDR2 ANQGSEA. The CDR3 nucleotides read TGCAGCGTTCCCTTTGGGACAGAAGCCTATGGCTACACCTTC. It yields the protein CSVPFGTEAYGYTF.

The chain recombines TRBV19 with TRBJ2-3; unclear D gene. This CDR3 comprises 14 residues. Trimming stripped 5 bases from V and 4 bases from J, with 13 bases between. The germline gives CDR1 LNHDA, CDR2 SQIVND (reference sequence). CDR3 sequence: CASSDPLWADTQYF. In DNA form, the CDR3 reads TGTGCCAGTAGTGATCCTCTGTGGGCAGATACGCAGTATTTT.

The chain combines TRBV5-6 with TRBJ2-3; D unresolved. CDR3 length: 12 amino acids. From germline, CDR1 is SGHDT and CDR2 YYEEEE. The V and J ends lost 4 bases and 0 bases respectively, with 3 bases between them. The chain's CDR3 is CASSRSTDTQYF. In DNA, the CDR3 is TGTGCCAGCAGCCGGAGCACAGATACGCAGTATTTT.

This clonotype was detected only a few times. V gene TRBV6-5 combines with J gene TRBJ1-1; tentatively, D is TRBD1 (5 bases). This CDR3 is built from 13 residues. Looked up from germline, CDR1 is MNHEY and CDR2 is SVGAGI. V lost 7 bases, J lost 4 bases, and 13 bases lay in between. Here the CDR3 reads CASTSRDGTEAFF. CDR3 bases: TGTGCCAGCACCTCCAGGGACGGCACTGAAGCTTTCTTT.

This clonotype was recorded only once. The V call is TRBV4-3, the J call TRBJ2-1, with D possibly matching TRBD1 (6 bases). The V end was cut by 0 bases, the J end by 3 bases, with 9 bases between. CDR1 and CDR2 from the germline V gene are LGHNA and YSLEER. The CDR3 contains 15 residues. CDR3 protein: CASSQEKQGYNEQFF. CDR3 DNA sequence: TGCGCCAGCAGCCAAGAAAAACAGGGCTACAATGAGCAGTTCTTC.

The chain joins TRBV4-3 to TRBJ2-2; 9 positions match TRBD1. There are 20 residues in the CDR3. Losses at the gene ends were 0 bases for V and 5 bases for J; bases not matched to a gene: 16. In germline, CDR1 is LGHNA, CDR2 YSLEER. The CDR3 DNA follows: TGCGCCAGCAGCCAAGATTTTATTACAGGGGGCGCAATTTCTACCGGGGAGCTGTTTTTT. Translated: CASSQDFITGGAISTGELFF.

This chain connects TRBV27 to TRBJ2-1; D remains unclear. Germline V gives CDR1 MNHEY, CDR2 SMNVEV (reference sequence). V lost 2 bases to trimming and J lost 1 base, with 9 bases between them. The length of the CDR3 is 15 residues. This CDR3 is CASSLSSLSYNEQFF. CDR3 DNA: TGTGCCAGCAGTTTAAGTAGCCTGTCCTACAATGAGCAGTTCTTC.

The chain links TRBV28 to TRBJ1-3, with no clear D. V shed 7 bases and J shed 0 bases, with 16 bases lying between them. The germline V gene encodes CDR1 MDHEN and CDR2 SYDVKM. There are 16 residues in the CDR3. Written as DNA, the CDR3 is TGTGCCAGCACCCCACCCAGGTCAGACTCTGGAAACACCATATATTTT. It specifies CASTPPRSDSGNTIYF.

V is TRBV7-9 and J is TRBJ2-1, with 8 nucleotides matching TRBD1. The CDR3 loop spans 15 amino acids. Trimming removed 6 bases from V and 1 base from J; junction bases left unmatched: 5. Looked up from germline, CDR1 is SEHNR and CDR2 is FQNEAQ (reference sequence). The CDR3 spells CASSLDRGSYNEQFF. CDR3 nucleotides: TGTGCCAGCAGTCTAGACAGGGGTTCCTACAATGAGCAGTTCTTC.

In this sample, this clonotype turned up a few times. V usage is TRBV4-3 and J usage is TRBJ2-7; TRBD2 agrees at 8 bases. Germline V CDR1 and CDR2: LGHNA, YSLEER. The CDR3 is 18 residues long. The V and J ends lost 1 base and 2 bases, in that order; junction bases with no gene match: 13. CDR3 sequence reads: CASSQGSFNGRGAYEQYF. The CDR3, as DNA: TGCGCCAGCAGCCAAGGAAGTTTCAACGGGAGGGGGGCCTACGAGCAGTACTTC.

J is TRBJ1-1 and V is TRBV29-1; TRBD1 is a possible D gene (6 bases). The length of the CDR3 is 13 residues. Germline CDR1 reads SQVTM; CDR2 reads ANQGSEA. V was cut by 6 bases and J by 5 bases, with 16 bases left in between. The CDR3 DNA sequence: TGCAGCGTCCCGCACCCAAGGGGGACTGAAGCTTTCTTT. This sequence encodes CSVPHPRGTEAFF.

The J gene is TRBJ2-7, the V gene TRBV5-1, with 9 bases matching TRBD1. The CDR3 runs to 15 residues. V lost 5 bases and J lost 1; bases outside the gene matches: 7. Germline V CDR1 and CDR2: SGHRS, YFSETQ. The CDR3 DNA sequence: TGCGCCAGCAGTCTACAGGGGGCCGCTTCCTACGAGCAGTACTTC. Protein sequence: CASSLQGAASYEQYF.

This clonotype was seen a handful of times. CDR3 sequence: CASSRTSGNEQFF. CDR3 DNA sequence: TGTGCCAGCAGCCGGACTAGCGGGAATGAGCAGTTCTTC. This chain joins TRBV3-1 and TRBJ2-1; 11 bases are shared with TRBD2. The length of the CDR3 is 13 residues. V dropped 4 bases and J dropped 7; count of bases not matched to a gene: 0. CDR1 LGHDT and CDR2 YNNKEL come from the germline V gene (reference sequence).

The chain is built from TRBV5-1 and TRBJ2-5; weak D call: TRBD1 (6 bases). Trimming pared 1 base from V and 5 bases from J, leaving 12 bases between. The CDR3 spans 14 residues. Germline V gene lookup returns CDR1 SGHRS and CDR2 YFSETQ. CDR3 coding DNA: TGCGCCAGCAGCTTGACAGGGACCCCGGAGACCCAGTACTTC. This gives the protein CASSLTGTPETQYF.

This chain's CDR3 is CASSWGSSYEQYF. In DNA, the CDR3 is TGTGCCAGCAGCTGGGGGAGCTCCTACGAGCAGTACTTC. The chain uses TRBV6-2 or TRBV6-3 and TRBJ2-7; D tentatively fits TRBD1 or TRBD2 (5 bases each). V lost 6 bases and J lost 0, with 9 bases in between. CDR1 is MNHEY, CDR2 SVGEGT, per germline. The CDR3 is 13 residues long.